This entry lists 3 T cell receptor beta chains sequenced from one sample in a study of CD8 T cells in Susac syndrome. RNA in amounts of roughly 0.5 to 1 ug was reverse transcribed with random hexamers. TCRdb independently ran MiXCR on the immunoSEQ multiplex PCR reads; one entry per CDR3 protein. The profile shows more than 120,000 distinct CDR3 sequences, approximately 93% of them singletons. Material for sequencing was CD4+ T cells from PBMCs. The receptors derive from a human donor in good health.

The chain carries TRBV12-3 or TRBV12-4 and TRBJ2-7, with 8 bases matching TRBD1. J was trimmed by 0 bases and V by 4 bases; bases with no gene match: 5. The CDR3 runs 15 residues. Here the CDR3 DNA reads TGTGCCAGCAGTTCCCGGGACAGGAGCTCCTACGAGCAGTACTTC. Translating it yields CASSSRDRSSYEQYF.

The chain combines TRBV20-1 with TRBJ2-1; 11 bases are a match to TRBD2. Unmatched junction bases numbered 1, after V lost 2 bases and J lost 7 bases. This CDR3 region has 13 residues. Germline V gene data show CDR1 as DFQATT and CDR2 as SNEGSKA (reference sequence). As DNA, the CDR3 is TGCAGTGCTAGACTAGCGGGAGGTAATGAGCAGTTCTTC. Translated: CSARLAGGNEQFF.

The genes are TRBV6-5 and TRBJ2-1; TRBD2 might be the D (6 bases). Germline loops: CDR1 MNHEY, CDR2 SVGAGI. CDR3 length: 15 residues. V lost 6 bases and J lost 4, with 16 bases in between. The DNA for the CDR3 is TGTGCCAGCAGACTTTCGGCGGGACTTTACAATGAGCAGTTCTTC. It translates to CASRLSAGLYNEQFF.